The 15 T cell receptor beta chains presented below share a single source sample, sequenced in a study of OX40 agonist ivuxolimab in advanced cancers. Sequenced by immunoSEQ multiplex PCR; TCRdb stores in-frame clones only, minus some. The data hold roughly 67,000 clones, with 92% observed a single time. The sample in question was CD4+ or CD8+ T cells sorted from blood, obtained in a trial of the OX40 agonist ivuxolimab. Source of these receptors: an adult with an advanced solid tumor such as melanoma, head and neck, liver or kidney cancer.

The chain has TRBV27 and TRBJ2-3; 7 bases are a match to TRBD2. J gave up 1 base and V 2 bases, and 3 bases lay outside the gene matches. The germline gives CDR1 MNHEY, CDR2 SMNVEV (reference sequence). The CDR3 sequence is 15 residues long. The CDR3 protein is CASSLGAGGTDTQYF. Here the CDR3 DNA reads TGTGCCAGCAGTTTAGGGGCGGGAGGCACAGATACGCAGTATTTT.

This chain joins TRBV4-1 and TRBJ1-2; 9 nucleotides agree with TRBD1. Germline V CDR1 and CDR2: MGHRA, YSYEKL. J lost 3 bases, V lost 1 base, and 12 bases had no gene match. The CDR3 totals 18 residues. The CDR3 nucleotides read TGCGCCAGCAGCCAAGCTTCATCCTCGGGACAGGGTCACTATGGCTACACCTTC. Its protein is CASSQASSSGQGHYGYTF.

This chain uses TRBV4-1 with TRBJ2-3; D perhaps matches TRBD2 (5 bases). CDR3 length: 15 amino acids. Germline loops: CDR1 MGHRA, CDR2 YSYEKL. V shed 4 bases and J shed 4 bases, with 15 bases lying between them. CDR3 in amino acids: CASSPHVYSADTQYF. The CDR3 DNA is TGCGCCAGCAGCCCGCACGTTTATAGCGCAGATACGCAGTATTTT.

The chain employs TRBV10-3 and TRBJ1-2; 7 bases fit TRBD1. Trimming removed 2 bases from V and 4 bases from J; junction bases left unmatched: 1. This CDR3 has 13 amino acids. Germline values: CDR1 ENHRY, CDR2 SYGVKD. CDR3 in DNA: TGTGCCATCAGTGAGGGGACAGCCTATGGCTACACCTTC. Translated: CAISEGTAYGYTF.

CDR3 DNA sequence: TGTGCCACCAGCGTGGACAGGGGATACGGCTACACCTTC. Translation gives CATSVDRGYGYTF. The rearrangement links TRBV15 to TRBJ1-2, with 9 bases that match TRBD1. V shed 5 bases and J 8 bases; nucleotides not matched to a gene: 6. The length of the CDR3 is 13 residues. Germline CDR1 reads LNHNV; CDR2 reads YYDKDF (reference sequence).

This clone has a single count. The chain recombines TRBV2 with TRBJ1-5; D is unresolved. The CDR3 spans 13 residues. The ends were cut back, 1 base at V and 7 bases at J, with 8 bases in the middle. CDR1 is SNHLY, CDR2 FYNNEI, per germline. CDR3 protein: CASSEVADQPQHF. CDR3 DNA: TGTGCCAGCAGTGAAGTGGCGGACCAGCCCCAGCATTTT.

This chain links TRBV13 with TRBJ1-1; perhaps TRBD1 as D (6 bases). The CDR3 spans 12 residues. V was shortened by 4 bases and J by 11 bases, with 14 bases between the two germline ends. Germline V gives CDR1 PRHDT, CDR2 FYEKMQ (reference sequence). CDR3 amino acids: CASSSNRVAAFF. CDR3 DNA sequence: TGTGCCAGCAGCTCTAACAGGGTTGCGGCTTTCTTT.

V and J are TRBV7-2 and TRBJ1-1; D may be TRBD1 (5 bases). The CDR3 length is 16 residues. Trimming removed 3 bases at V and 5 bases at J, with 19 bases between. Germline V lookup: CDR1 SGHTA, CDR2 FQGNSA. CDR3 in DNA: TGTGCCAGCAGCTTTGGTTCCCAGGGTCTCGAGACTGAAGCTTTCTTT. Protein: CASSFGSQGLETEAFF.

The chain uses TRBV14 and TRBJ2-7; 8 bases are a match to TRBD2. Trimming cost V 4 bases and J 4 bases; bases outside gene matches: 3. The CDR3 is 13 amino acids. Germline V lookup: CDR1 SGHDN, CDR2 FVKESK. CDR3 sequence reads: CASSLREGYEQYF. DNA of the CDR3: TGTGCCAGCAGCCTTCGGGAGGGATACGAGCAGTACTTC.

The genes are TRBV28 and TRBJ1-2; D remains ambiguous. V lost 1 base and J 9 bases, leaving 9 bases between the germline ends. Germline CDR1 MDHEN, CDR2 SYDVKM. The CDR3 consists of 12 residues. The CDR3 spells CASSLSAWSYTF. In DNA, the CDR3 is TGTGCCAGCAGTTTATCCGCGTGGAGCTACACCTTC.

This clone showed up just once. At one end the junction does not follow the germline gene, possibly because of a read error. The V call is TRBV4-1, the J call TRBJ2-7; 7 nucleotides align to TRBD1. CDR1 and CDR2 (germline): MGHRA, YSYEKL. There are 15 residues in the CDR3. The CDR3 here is CATSWGTGETYEQYF. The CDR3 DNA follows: TGCGCCACCAGCTGGGGAACAGGGGAAACCTACGAGCAGTACTTC.

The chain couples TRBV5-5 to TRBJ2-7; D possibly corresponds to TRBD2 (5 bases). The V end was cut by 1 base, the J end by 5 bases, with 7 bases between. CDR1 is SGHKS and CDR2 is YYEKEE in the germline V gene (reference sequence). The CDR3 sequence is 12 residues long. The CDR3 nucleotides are TGTGCCAGCAGCTTGCGGCGGGACGAGCAGTACTTC. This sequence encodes CASSLRRDEQYF.

CDR3 residues: CASSFGTGGGEQFF. The CDR3, as DNA: TGCGCCAGCAGCTTTGGGACAGGGGGCGGTGAGCAGTTCTTC. J is TRBJ2-1 and V is TRBV5-1; 12 nucleotides match TRBD1. V trimming: 2 bases; J trimming: 9 bases; junction bases outside the gene matches: 3. The CDR3 length is 14 residues. Germline V gene sequence: CDR1 SGHRS, CDR2 YFSETQ.

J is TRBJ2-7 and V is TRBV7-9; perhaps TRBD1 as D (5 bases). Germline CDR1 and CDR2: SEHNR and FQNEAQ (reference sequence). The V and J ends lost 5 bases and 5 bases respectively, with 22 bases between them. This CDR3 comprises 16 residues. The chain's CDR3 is CASSPPLGQGGHEQYF. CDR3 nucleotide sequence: TGTGCCAGCAGCCCCCCCCTGGGGCAGGGTGGCCACGAGCAGTACTTC.

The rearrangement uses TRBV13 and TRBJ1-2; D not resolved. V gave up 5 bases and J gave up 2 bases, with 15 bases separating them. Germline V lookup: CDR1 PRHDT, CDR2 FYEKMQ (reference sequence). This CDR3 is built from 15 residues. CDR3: CASSAPTRGNYGYTF. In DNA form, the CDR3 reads TGTGCCAGCAGCGCCCCAACGCGCGGGAACTATGGCTACACCTTC.